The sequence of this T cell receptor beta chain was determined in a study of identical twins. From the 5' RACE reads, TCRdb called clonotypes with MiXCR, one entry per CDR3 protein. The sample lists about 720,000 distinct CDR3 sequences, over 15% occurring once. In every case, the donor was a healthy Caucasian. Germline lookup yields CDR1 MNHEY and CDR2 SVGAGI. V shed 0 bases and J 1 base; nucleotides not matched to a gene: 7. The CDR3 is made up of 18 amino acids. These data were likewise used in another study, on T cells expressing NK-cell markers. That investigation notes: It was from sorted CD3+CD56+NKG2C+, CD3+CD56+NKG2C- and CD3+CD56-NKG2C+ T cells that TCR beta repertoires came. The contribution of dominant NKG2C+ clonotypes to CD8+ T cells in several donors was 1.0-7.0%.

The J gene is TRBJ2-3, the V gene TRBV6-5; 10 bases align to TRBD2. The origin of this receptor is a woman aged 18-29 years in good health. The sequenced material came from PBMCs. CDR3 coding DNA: TGTGCCAGCAGTTACTCTCTCCCTAGCGGGGGACGCACAGATACGCAGTATTTT. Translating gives CASSYSLPSGGRTDTQYF.